This TCR beta chain stems from a study of response to subunit inactivated influenza vaccine (dated by TCRdb to 2017 to 2018). Broadly, across the study: The study used deep quantitative T cell receptor repertoire profiling to track responses to a trivalent subunit inactivated influenza vaccine. General findings and caveats noted by the study authors: The authors suggested that each seasonal influenza vaccination may recruit only a limited number of new T cells.

Libraries were built with RT-PCR. The sample was run on an Illumina HiSeq 2500. In TCRdb, the public reads were trimmed at Q25 with fastp and aligned with MiXCR, with productive beta chains retained. Merged by CDR3 protein, the rows form single entries marked with the most common genes and DNA. Recorded for this sample are about 520,000 distinct CDR3 sequences; around 7.7% of them occurred a single time. The leading ten clones occupy roughly 13% of the sample. The germline V gene (reference sequence) sets CDR1 to DFQATT and CDR2 to SNEGSKA. Including the terminal cysteine and phenylalanine, the CDR3 comprises 15 residues. This entry keeps only the CDR3 DNA: 45 bases, framed from base 1. V was cut back by 4 bases and J by 0 bases, leaving a gap of 14 bases between them. Remarks on this clonotype: Its binding antigen is unknown. Per-base quality was not reported, and no clone a single base away is much larger than it.

This TCR was recovered from a man in his fifties or sixties who received an inactivated influenza vaccine. Donor details come from another sample of the same person, matched by shared clones. The sequencing here drew on PBMCs from blood, taken less than 30 months after vaccination. The receptor chain draws on TRBV20-1 and TRBJ2-3, with the D gene call left open. This receptor has the CDR3 CSAISPDVSTDTQYF. The DNA sequence is given as TGCAGTGCTATCTCGCCTGACGTGAGCACAGATACGCAGTATTTT.